One and the same sample provided the 27 T cell receptor beta chains below, sequenced in a study of CD8 T cells in ankylosing spondylitis. The study, taken as a whole, reports: The study identified a TCR beta motif of roughly eight highly homologous variants that appeared characteristic of ankylosing spondylitis blood.

TCRdb called the 5' RACE reads again in MiXCR, with one record for every CDR3 protein. The sample lists about 800,000 distinct CDR3 sequences; approximately 12% were seen once. Their specific antigens are unknown. Sequenced: blood, either unsorted or a sorted T cell fraction (not recorded which). All receptors derive from a male donor with ankylosing spondylitis.

The sample holds many counts of this clonotype. The V and J genes are TRBV4-3 and TRBJ2-3; D might be TRBD2 (6 bases). V was clipped by 4 bases and J by 6 bases, with 14 bases between them. The CDR3 is 14 amino acids. Germline assignment: CDR1 LGHNA and CDR2 YSLEER. CDR3 protein: CASSRDSDLDTQYF. CDR3 nucleotides: TGCGCCAGCAGCCGGGACTCAGACTTGGATACGCAGTATTTT.

In DNA, the CDR3 is TGTGCCAGCAGTTACGACGGGACGGTCTTGATTGGCACCTTC. This codes for CASSYDGTVLIGTF. The chain is built from TRBV6-2 or TRBV6-3 and TRBJ1-2, with D tentatively TRBD1 (5 bases). The CDR3 sequence is 14 residues long. V was cut by 2 bases and J by 13 bases, with 20 bases left in between. Germline CDR1 and CDR2: MNHEY and SVGEGT.

The CDR3 region is CSAPNERGGLFDEQFF. The CDR3 DNA follows: TGCAGTGCGCCGAACGAGCGGGGGGGTCTGTTCGATGAGCAGTTCTTC. The chain has TRBV20-1 and TRBJ2-1, with TRBD2 matching over 10 bases. The ends lost 6 bases at V and 8 bases at J; junction bases unmatched: 16. Germline CDR1 and CDR2: DFQATT and SNEGSKA (reference sequence). The CDR3 consists of 16 residues.

The rearrangement links TRBV7-9 to TRBJ1-1; D might be TRBD1 (5 bases). Germline V gene lookup returns CDR1 SEHNR and CDR2 FQNEAQ (reference sequence). Trimming removed 3 bases at V and 0 bases at J, with 8 bases between. This CDR3 contains 14 residues. CDR3 bases: TGTGCCAGCAGCTTCATGGGACTGAACACTGAAGCTTTCTTT. Its protein is CASSFMGLNTEAFF.

The gene calls are TRBV20-1 and TRBJ2-1; TRBD2 matches 10 bases. This CDR3 spans 16 amino acids. V lost 6 bases to trimming and J lost 4 bases; unmatched junction nucleotides: 12. Looked up from germline, CDR1 is DFQATT and CDR2 is SNEGSKA (reference sequence). The CDR3 DNA follows: TGCAGTGCCCTAACTAGCGGGGCCCGAATTTACAATGAGCAGTTCTTC. This sequence encodes CSALTSGARIYNEQFF.

This clonotype was recorded at least ten times. The gene calls are TRBV10-3 and TRBJ2-7, with 7 bases fitting TRBD1. CDR3 length equals 12 residues. Looked up from germline, CDR1 is ENHRY and CDR2 is SYGVKD. Trimming took 8 bases from V and 7 from J; bases not matched to a gene: 8. For the CDR3, the DNA is TGTGCCATCGCGCTAACAGGGGTTGAGCAGTACTTC. Translation gives CAIALTGVEQYF.

The chain carries TRBV4-3 and TRBJ2-3, with no clear D. V lost 1 base and J lost 2, with 7 bases in between. Germline CDR1 LGHNA, CDR2 YSLEER. The CDR3 runs 14 residues. CDR3 sequence reads: CASSQAMFTDTQYF. DNA of the CDR3: TGCGCCAGCAGCCAAGCGATGTTCACAGATACGCAGTATTTT.

V gene TRBV18 combines with J gene TRBJ2-2; D gene uncertain. Germline V gene sequence: CDR1 KGHSH, CDR2 LQKENI. The CDR3 has 15 amino acids. Deletions cut 3 bases from V and 6 bases from J, with 14 bases between. DNA for the CDR3: TGTGCCAGCTCACCCACCACTTCAGGACCCGGGGAGCTGTTTTTT. Amino acids: CASSPTTSGPGELFF.

This clonotype has only a few counts. The rearrangement links TRBV5-1 to TRBJ2-6; D unclear. Per the germline V gene, CDR1 is SGHRS and CDR2 is YFSETQ. The CDR3 spans 14 residues. V lost 4 bases and J 0 bases, leaving 5 bases between the germline ends. The CDR3 loop reads CASSADSGANVLTF. In DNA, the CDR3 is TGCGCCAGCAGCGCAGACTCTGGGGCCAACGTCCTGACTTTC.

This clonotype was seen only a few times. The chain uses TRBV6-8 and TRBJ2-1, with TRBD2 identical over 11 bases. J gave up 4 bases and V 0 bases, and 8 bases lay outside the gene matches. Germline V CDR1 and CDR2: MNHGY, SAAAGT. The CDR3 extends over 18 amino acids. The CDR3 DNA reads TGTGCCAGCAGTTACTCGATAGCGGGGGGGCCGAAGTACAATGAGCAGTTCTTC. Translated, it gives CASSYSIAGGPKYNEQFF.

This clonotype has a count of ten or more. The chain has TRBV6-5 and TRBJ2-1; TRBD1 matches 7 bases. J gave up 9 bases and V 4 bases, and 6 bases lay outside the gene matches. The CDR3 spans 13 residues. CDR1 is MNHEY and CDR2 is SVGAGI in the germline V gene. CDR3 nucleotides: TGTGCCAGCAGTTCCAGACAGGGCGGTGAGCAGTTCTTC. Protein product: CASSSRQGGEQFF.

This clonotype was detected a few times. The CDR3 loop is CSAREERGSSGANVLTF. The CDR3 nucleotides read TGCAGTGCTAGAGAAGAGCGGGGCAGCTCTGGGGCCAACGTCCTGACTTTC. The chain recombines TRBV20-1 with TRBJ2-6; 7 bases agree with TRBD2. The CDR3 is made up of 17 amino acids. V trimming: 0 bases; J trimming: 0 bases; junction bases outside the gene matches: 5. In germline, CDR1 is DFQATT, CDR2 SNEGSKA (reference sequence).

In its sample, this clonotype was seen a few times. This sequence joins TRBV20-1 and TRBJ2-5; TRBD1 matches 9 bases. V lost 6 bases, J lost 2 bases, and 13 bases stayed unmatched. The germline V gene has CDR1 DFQATT and CDR2 SNEGSKA (reference sequence). The CDR3 extends over 16 amino acids. In nucleotides, the CDR3 is TGCAGTGCGCCTCCGTGGGGACAGGGCTTTCAAGAGACCCAGTACTTC. As protein: CSAPPWGQGFQETQYF.

The genes are TRBV5-1 and TRBJ1-5; D is unresolved. The germline V and J ends were trimmed by 0 bases and 5 bases, with 9 bases remaining between them. This CDR3 is 14 amino acids long. Germline V gene data show CDR1 as SGHRS and CDR2 as YFSETQ. As DNA, the CDR3 is TGCGCCAGCAGCTTGGGACCGACCGATCAGCCCCAGCATTTT. Encoded protein: CASSLGPTDQPQHF.

The sample holds a few counts of this clonotype. V is TRBV29-1 and J is TRBJ2-1, with D possibly TRBD2 on 5 matching bases. In germline, CDR1 is SQVTM, CDR2 ANQGSEA. V was pared by 3 bases and J by 2 bases, with 11 bases between. The CDR3 is 14 residues long. For the CDR3, the DNA is TGCAGCGTTGAGAATAGGGAGACCTACAATGAGCAGTTCTTC. This translates into CSVENRETYNEQFF.

This clonotype showed up just a few times. This chain joins TRBV4-2 and TRBJ2-2, with TRBD1 matching 9 bases. This CDR3 is built from 17 residues. Losses at the gene ends were 0 bases for V and 3 bases for J; bases not matched to a gene: 5. Germline V gene lookup returns CDR1 LGHNA and CDR2 YNFKEQ. CDR3 sequence reads: CASSQDRTGDYTGELFF. CDR3 coding DNA: TGTGCCAGCAGCCAAGATAGGACAGGGGATTACACCGGGGAGCTGTTTTTT.

The V and J genes are TRBV6-1 and TRBJ1-5; unclear D gene. The V and J ends lost 5 bases and 0 bases respectively, with 14 bases between them. Germline V CDR1 and CDR2: MNHNS, SASEGT. The CDR3 extends over 16 amino acids. The chain's CDR3 is CASSLPRTVSNQPQHF. CDR3 bases: TGTGCCAGCAGTCTCCCCCGGACGGTTAGCAATCAGCCCCAGCATTTT.

At least ten counts were recorded for this clonotype. V gene TRBV12-3 or TRBV12-4 combines with J gene TRBJ2-3; tentatively, D is TRBD1 or TRBD2 (5 bases each). V lost 7 bases and J 2 bases, leaving 16 bases between the germline ends. The CDR3 has 15 residues. CDR3 coding DNA: TGTGCCAGCATAGGTTCGGGGCGGTACACAGATACGCAGTATTTT. Residues: CASIGSGRYTDTQYF.

This sequence joins TRBV2 and TRBJ2-7; no firm D call. This CDR3 has 16 residues. Germline V gene sequence: CDR1 SNHLY, CDR2 FYNNEI. Trimming cost V 2 bases and J 1 base, with 15 bases left between them. DNA of the CDR3: TGTGCCAGCAGTGAATTGGTTGGCCCCACATCCTACGAGCAGTACTTC. It specifies CASSELVGPTSYEQYF.

The chain employs TRBV30 and TRBJ2-3; D possibly matches TRBD1 or TRBD2 (5 bases each). This CDR3 is 14 amino acids long. The V end was cut by 3 bases, the J end by 2 bases, with 12 bases between. The germline CDR1 and CDR2 sequences are GTSNPN and SVGIG (reference sequence). CDR3 amino acids: CAWSVGVATDTQYF. DNA for the CDR3: TGTGCCTGGAGCGTGGGGGTTGCCACAGATACGCAGTATTTT.

This clonotype occurred many times. The chain employs TRBV20-1 and TRBJ2-7, with TRBD1 matching over 7 bases. The ends lost 0 bases at V and 3 bases at J; junction bases unmatched: 5. Germline CDR1 DFQATT, CDR2 SNEGSKA (reference sequence). This CDR3 region has 14 residues. CDR3 coding DNA: TGCAGTGCTAGAGATCGGACAGGATACTACGAGCAGTACTTC. It translates to CSARDRTGYYEQYF.

This clonotype occurred many times. J is TRBJ2-2 and V is TRBV12-3 or TRBV12-4; 9 positions match TRBD1. This CDR3 spans 15 amino acids. Germline trimming cut 2 bases from V and 6 bases from J; bases unmatched to any gene: 4. The CDR3 DNA reads as TGTGCCAGCAGTTTAACAGGGGGCTTTTCCGGGGAGCTGTTTTTT. As protein: CASSLTGGFSGELFF.

This clonotype was detected ten times or more. The rearrangement joins TRBV4-3 to TRBJ2-2; TRBD2 matches 7 bases. J was trimmed by 4 bases and V by 0 bases; bases with no gene match: 2. Germline V CDR1 and CDR2: LGHNA, YSLEER. The CDR3 has 15 amino acids. CDR3: CASSQDGEGTGELFF. In nucleotides, the CDR3 is TGCGCCAGCAGCCAAGATGGGGAGGGCACCGGGGAGCTGTTTTTT.

This clonotype was counted between two and nine times. The chain carries TRBV12-3 or TRBV12-4 and TRBJ2-5; a weak D match, TRBD1 (6 bases). The CDR3 loop spans 14 amino acids. V shed 4 bases and J shed 4 bases, with 13 bases lying between them. CDR3 DNA: TGTGCCAGCAGTTCCTACAGGGCGGGAGAGACCCAGTACTTC. Translation: CASSSYRAGETQYF.

This clonotype showed up just a few times. The chain carries TRBV29-1 and TRBJ1-2; 7 bases agree with TRBD1. J gave up 7 bases and V 4 bases, and 3 bases lay outside the gene matches. Germline V lookup: CDR1 SQVTM, CDR2 ANQGSEA. CDR3 length equals 11 residues. Here the CDR3 reads CSVGDSPGYTF. CDR3 coding DNA: TGCAGCGTTGGGGACAGCCCTGGCTACACCTTC.

This clonotype occurred a few times. The chain uses TRBV7-9 and TRBJ2-1, with D unresolved. From germline, CDR1 is SEHNR and CDR2 FQNEAQ (reference sequence). V lost 1 base and J lost 2, with 9 bases in between. CDR3 size: 15 residues. The CDR3: CASSLVSSPYNEQFF. As DNA, the CDR3 is TGTGCCAGCAGCTTAGTTAGTAGTCCCTACAATGAGCAGTTCTTC. The variable domain in full, with the rest retrieved from reference TRBV7-9 and TRBJ2-1, is DTGVSQNPRHKITKRGQNVTFRCDPISEHNRLYWYRQTLGQGPEFLTYFQNEAQLEKSRLLSDRFSAERPKGSFSTLEIQRTEQGDSAMYLCASSLVSSPYNEQFFGPGTRLTVL.

CDR3 protein: CSASYGTYSYEQYF. The CDR3 bases are TGCAGTGCTAGCTACGGGACCTACTCCTACGAGCAGTACTTC. The genes are TRBV20-1 and TRBJ2-7; D could derive from TRBD1 or TRBD2 (5 bases each). In germline, CDR1 is DFQATT, CDR2 SNEGSKA (reference sequence). This CDR3 spans 14 amino acids. With 3 bases removed from V and 0 bases from J, the gap between germline ends came to 12 bases.